Listed below are T cell receptor beta chains from one sample, sequenced in a study of blood T cell repertoires in COVID-19. Produced via immunoSEQ multiplex PCR; TCRdb's table is partial and in-frame only. This sample has fewer than 400,000 clones; 85% occur once, and the top ten carry around 1.9%. The sequenced sample consisted of PBMCs or T cells enriched from blood (not recorded which). Receptor source: a woman in her twenties or thirties who had been exposed to COVID-19. The CDR3 runs from the conserved cysteine through the conserved F or W. D genes are given only for firm matches. The size of a clone is reported for some rows only, either as once, few or many, or as a class for expanded clones.

j_call clone_size d_call v_call cdr3_nt cdr3_aa
TRBJ2-3 NA TRBD1 TRBV27 TGTGCCAGCAGTCAGAATCCCCCCCGGGTAGGGGGCGCAACAGATACGCAGTATTTT CASSQNPPRVGGATDTQYF
TRBJ2-7 NA NA TRBV28 TGTGCCAGCAGCACAATCGGGGAAACGACCTACGAGCAGTACTTC CASSTIGETTYEQYF
TRBJ2-7 NA NA TRBV15 TGTGCCACCAGCCTCAGCGAGCAACCCTACGAGCAGTACTTC CATSLSEQPYEQYF
TRBJ2-5 NA NA TRBV7-2 TGTGCCAGCGGAAGGGGGGGGTGGCAAGAGACCCAGTACTTC CASGRGGWQETQYF
TRBJ1-2 NA TRBD1 TRBV27 TGTGCCAGCAGTCATGAGGGGGGAACAGGGGTGGGCTACACCTTC CASSHEGGTGVGYTF
TRBJ1-4 NA TRBD1 TRBV18 TGTGCCAGCTCACCCGCGGGACAGGGAGTTTATAATGAAAAACTGTTTTTT CASSPAGQGVYNEKLFF
TRBJ2-3 NA TRBD1 TRBV4-2 TGTGCCAGCAGCCAAGATTCCGGGACAGGGGGATTTACGCAGTATTTT CASSQDSGTGGFTQYF
TRBJ2-5 NA TRBD1 TRBV6-1 TGTGCCAGCAGTGGAGGGACAGGGAAATTCCAAGAGACCCAGTACTTC CASSGGTGKFQETQYF
TRBJ1-5 many TRBD1 TRBV6-2/TRBV6-3 TGTGCCAGCAGCTCCGGGACAGGGGGTTATCAGCCCCAGCATTTT CASSSGTGGYQPQHF
TRBJ1-1 NA NA TRBV4-3 TGCGCCAGCAGCCAAGATTTACTACTTGAAGCTTTCTTT CASSQDLLLEAFF
TRBJ2-3 NA NA TRBV5-1 TGCGCCAGCAGCTTGGATGCGGGATCAGATACGCAGTATTTT CASSLDAGSDTQYF
TRBJ1-6 NA NA TRBV30 TGTGCCTGGAGTCCCTTGGGGGGGCGCTTGATTGGCTCACCCCTCCACTTT CAWSPLGGRLIGSPLHF
TRBJ1-2 NA NA TRBV3-1/TRBV3-2 TGTGCCAGCAGCCAGTCGACAGGCGGTAACTATGGCTACACCTTC CASSQSTGGNYGYTF
TRBJ1-2 few TRBD1 TRBV6-2/TRBV6-3 TGTGCCAGCAGTTACTCGGTCAGGGGGCGCGGTGGCTACACCTTC CASSYSVRGRGGYTF
TRBJ2-5 NA TRBD2 TRBV9 TGTGCCAGCAGCGTAGACGAAGTAGCGGGGGGGCTGGAGACCCAGTACTTC CASSVDEVAGGLETQYF
TRBJ2-1 NA NA TRBV30 TGTGCCTGGAGTGTGCTGGGGGCCCTTTCCGGGGTCTTC CAWSVLGALSGVF
TRBJ1-6 NA TRBD1 TRBV5-4 TGTGCCAGCAGCGCGGACAGGGGCGAGTCACCCCTCCACTTT CASSADRGESPLHF
TRBJ1-5 once TRBD1 TRBV6-1 TGTGCCAGTAACAGGGGGGCTGGTCAGCCCCAGCATTTT CASNRGAGQPQHF
TRBJ1-1 few TRBD1 TRBV4-2 TGTGCCAGCAGCCAGGGGACAGGGTCTTTCTTGAACACTGAAGCTTTCTTT CASSQGTGSFLNTEAFF
TRBJ2-7 once TRBD1 TRBV27 TGTGCCAGCAGTTTATCTTCCGGACAGGGCGAGCAGTACTTC CASSLSSGQGEQYF
TRBJ1-1 NA NA TRBV20-1 TGCAGTGCCCTTACAGGGACTGAAGCTTTCTTT CSALTGTEAFF
TRBJ1-6 NA TRBD1 TRBV6-5 TGTGCCAGCAGTCCGGGACAGAGCTATAATTCACCCCTCCACTTT CASSPGQSYNSPLHF
TRBJ2-3 NA TRBD2 TRBV5-6 TGTGCTACGTCCTTGCGGGGGGGTGCTAGCACAGATACGCAGTATTTT CATSLRGGASTDTQYF
TRBJ1-5 few NA TRBV7-9 TGTGCCAGCAGCTTAGTCGGTAGGGGAAGCAATCAGCCCCAGCATTTT CASSLVGRGSNQPQHF
TRBJ1-4 few NA TRBV5-1 TGCGCCAGCAGCTTGGGGGGCAAGGGTGAAAAACTGTTTTTT CASSLGGKGEKLFF
TRBJ1-2 NA NA TRBV28 TGTGCCAGCAGTTTGGCGGCTTTGGGACATCAAAACTATGGCTACACCTTC CASSLAALGHQNYGYTF
TRBJ1-1 once NA TRBV4-2 TGTGCCAGCAGCCAAGTAACAGGGCCTGAAGCTTTCTTT CASSQVTGPEAFF
TRBJ2-7 NA TRBD1 TRBV6-4 TGTGCCAGCAGTGACATCCGGGACAGGGGGGCCTACGAGCAGTACTTC CASSDIRDRGAYEQYF
TRBJ1-2 NA NA TRBV30 TGTGCCTGGAACCGGAGGAGGGGGGGGACCTATGGCTACACCTTC CAWNRRRGGTYGYTF
TRBJ1-2 NA NA TRBV25-1 TGTGCCAGCAGGGCAGTCTATGGCTACACCTTC CASRAVYGYTF
TRBJ2-1 NA TRBD2 TRBV27 TGTGCCAGCAGGGGGACAGGGCGTACTAGCGGGAGGAGCTCCTACAATGAGCAGTTCTTC CASRGTGRTSGRSSYNEQFF
TRBJ1-4 NA NA TRBV14 TGTGCCAGCAGCCAAGGGGGCGGCCATGAAAAACTGTTTTTT CASSQGGGHEKLFF
TRBJ2-7 NA TRBD2 TRBV7-6 TGTGCCAGCAGCTTAGAGCCCACTAGCGGGGGGGTAGTAGAGCAGTACTTC CASSLEPTSGGVVEQYF
TRBJ1-4 once NA TRBV19 TGTGCCAGTAGGGGACATCCTACAACTAATGAAAAACTGTTTTTT CASRGHPTTNEKLFF
TRBJ2-3 NA NA TRBV19 TGTGCCAGTTTACCAACCGGGGTAGGAGCAGATACGCAGTATTTT CASLPTGVGADTQYF
TRBJ2-7 NA TRBD2 TRBV28 TGTGCCAGTGGGGGGGTTGTTGGCTACGAGCAGTACTTC CASGGVVGYEQYF
TRBJ1-3 NA NA TRBV9 TGTGCCAGCAGCCCCTCTTGGGGAGGGGTGACAGGAAACACCATATATTTT CASSPSWGGVTGNTIYF
TRBJ2-1 NA NA TRBV6-4 TGTGCCAGCAGTGACTCGGGCGCCTACAATGAGCAGTTCTTC CASSDSGAYNEQFF
TRBJ2-1 NA NA TRBV20-1 TGCAGTGCTAGTGCGGGATCCTACAATGAGCAGTTCTTC CSASAGSYNEQFF
TRBJ2-2 few NA TRBV11-3 TGTGCCAGCAGCTTACAGCAAAAGGCGGCGCTGTTTTTT CASSLQQKAALFF
TRBJ2-1 many NA TRBV27 TGTGCCAGCAGTTTATGGGCAGGCGCTAATTATAATGAGCAGTTCTTC CASSLWAGANYNEQFF
TRBJ1-6 NA TRBD1 TRBV5-1 TGCGCCAGCAGCATGGACAGGGGAGGTTCACCCCTCCACTTT CASSMDRGGSPLHF
TRBJ1-4 few TRBD1 TRBV7-9 TGTGCCAGCAGCTCGGGACAGGGAAGGAATGAAAAACTGTTTTTT CASSSGQGRNEKLFF
TRBJ2-5 NA TRBD2 TRBV24-1 TGTGCCACCAGCCCTTCGGGACTAGCGGGGTCAGGGACCCAGTACTTC CATSPSGLAGSGTQYF
TRBJ1-6 NA TRBD1 TRBV5-4 TGTGCCAGCAGAGAAGACAGGGTGCTCGCTTCACCCCTCCACTTT CASREDRVLASPLHF
TRBJ2-1 few NA TRBV30 TGTGCCTGGATTAACTACAATGAGCAGTTCTTC CAWINYNEQFF
TRBJ1-5 few NA TRBV28 TGTGCCAGCAGTTTGGGGGGGAAAGGCAATCAGCCCCAGCATTTT CASSLGGKGNQPQHF
TRBJ2-2 NA NA TRBV7-2 TGTGCCAGCAGCTCGAAGAACACCGAGGAGCTGTTTTTT CASSSKNTEELFF